These 3 T cell receptor beta chains share one sample of origin, sequenced in a study of vaccination effects on CD4 cells after COVID-19. The antigens these receptors bind are not known. On roughly day 10 of culture, CD4+ T cells were separated out. Two doses of BNT162b2 or mRNA-1273 vaccine were administered to participants. TCRdb's copy holds only in-frame clones and misses some; the assay was immunoSEQ multiplex PCR. Of some 66,000 clones detected, around 85% appear once; the ten largest clones hold more than 2%. Sequencing used CD4+ T cells from PBMCs cultured without peptide, obtained after COVID-19 vaccination. These receptors were taken from a human donor who received a COVID-19 vaccine.

Here the CDR3 DNA reads TGCGCCAGCAGTGATTGGACTAGCGGGGGGGCACGGAAGGAGGAGCTGTTTTTT. This sequence encodes CASSDWTSGGARKEELFF. The chain couples TRBV10-2 to TRBJ2-2; TRBD2 matches 15 bases. Trimming took 3 bases from V and 10 from J; bases not matched to a gene: 12. Germline V gene data show CDR1 as WSHSY and CDR2 as SAAADI. This CDR3 is 18 amino acids long.

The chain recombines TRBV24-1 with TRBJ2-3, with TRBD2 matching 11 bases. The CDR3 length is 15 residues. Trimming at V came to 3 bases and at J to 4 bases, leaving 2 bases not matched to a gene. Germline lookup yields CDR1 KGHDR and CDR2 SFDVKD. The CDR3 spells CATSDGSGGADTQYF. The CDR3 nucleotides are TGTGCCACCAGTGATGGTAGCGGGGGGGCAGATACGCAGTATTTT.

The chain combines TRBV6-5 with TRBJ1-1; 10 bases are a match to TRBD1. Losses at the gene ends were 6 bases for V and 7 bases for J; bases not matched to a gene: 2. This CDR3 is built from 12 residues. From germline, CDR1 is MNHEY and CDR2 SVGAGI. In DNA, the CDR3 is TGTGCCAGCAGGTGGGACAGGGGTGAAGCTTTCTTT. Protein product: CASRWDRGEAFF.